The rows below give T cell receptor beta chains drawn from one sample of a study of blood T cell repertoires in COVID-19. Some clones are missing from TCRdb's copy, which holds only in-frame ones; the method was immunoSEQ multiplex PCR. The data contain around 100,000 clones, just over 90% of them seen just once; the ten biggest clones take up about 1.9%. Sequences were obtained from peripheral blood. All receptors come from a man aged 50 or older with active COVID-19. CDR3s include the opening cysteine and the closing phenylalanine or tryptophan. D genes are given only for firm matches. Clone size, where shown, is once, few, many, or a class for clones that have expanded.

d_call | clone_size | j_call | v_call | cdr3_aa | cdr3_nt
. | . | TRBJ1-5 | TRBV6-5 | CASSYGGANQPQHF | TGTGCCAGCAGTTACGGGGGGGCGAATCAGCCCCAGCATTTT
TRBD1 | . | TRBJ2-3 | TRBV19 | CASSISPGGASDTQYF | TGTGCCAGTAGTATATCCCCAGGGGGCGCATCAGATACGCAGTATTTT
. | . | TRBJ1-1 | TRBV4-1 | CASSQESAGVSTEAFF | TGCGCCAGCAGCCAAGAATCCGCAGGGGTTAGTACTGAAGCTTTCTTT
. | . | TRBJ1-3 | TRBV6-5 | CASSFKSGNTIYF | TGTGCCAGCAGCTTTAAAAGCGGGAACACCATATATTTT
. | . | TRBJ2-2 | TRBV6-5 | CASTRGGGELFF | TGTGCCAGCACCAGGGGTGGGGGGGAGCTGTTTTTT
. | . | TRBJ1-6 | TRBV7-9 | CASSLSSYNSPLHF | TGTGCCAGCAGCTTGAGCTCCTATAATTCACCCCTCCACTTT
TRBD2 | . | TRBJ2-1 | TRBV10-2 | CASCEEGAGGWNEQFF | TGCGCCAGCTGTGAGGAGGGGGCGGGAGGGTGGAATGAGCAGTTCTTC
TRBD1 | once | TRBJ1-1 | TRBV19 | CASSTRGTGGEAFF | TGTGCCAGTAGCACCCGAGGGACAGGTGGTGAAGCTTTCTTT
. | . | TRBJ1-6 | TRBV7-2 | CASSLGQFTSPLHF | TGTGCCAGCAGCCTAGGACAGTTCACTTCACCCCTCCACTTT
TRBD1 | . | TRBJ2-5 | TRBV2 | CASSGLRATGETQYF | TGTGCCAGCAGTGGGTTGCGGGCGACAGGGGAGACCCAGTACTTC
TRBD2 | few | TRBJ2-3 | TRBV2 | CASSPLSWLAASTDTQYF | TGTGCCAGCAGTCCCCTTAGCTGGCTAGCGGCAAGCACAGATACGCAGTATTTT
. | . | TRBJ2-6 | TRBV3-1/TRBV3-2 | CASSQVLLLRSSGANVLTF | TGTGCCAGCAGCCAAGTTTTATTATTGCGGTCCTCTGGGGCCAACGTCCTGACTTTC
. | . | TRBJ2-3 | TRBV24-1 | CATSDSTGHRPFGQYF | TGTGCCACCAGTGATTCGACGGGACATAGACCCTTCGGGCAGTATTTT
TRBD1 | . | TRBJ1-2 | TRBV6-2/TRBV6-3 | CASSLGQGDGYTF | TGTGCCAGCAGCCTGGGACAGGGGGATGGCTACACCTTC
TRBD1 | few | TRBJ1-2 | TRBV5-6 | CASSLNRGYGYTF | TGTGCCAGCAGCTTGAACAGGGGGTATGGCTACACCTTC
TRBD2 | . | TRBJ2-5 | TRBV7-2 | CASSAIHLAGGTQYF | TGTGCCAGCAGCGCGATACACCTTGCGGGGGGGACCCAGTACTTC
. | . | TRBJ1-1 | TRBV2 | CASSMTGTEAFF | TGTGCCAGCAGTATGACAGGCACTGAAGCTTTCTTT
TRBD1 | . | TRBJ2-1 | TRBV3-1/TRBV3-2 | CASSSRQGEFF | TGTGCCAGCAGCTCCCGACAGGGAGAGTTCTTC
. | . | TRBJ2-2 | TRBV5-4 | CASSLRGRNTGELFF | TGTGCCAGCAGCTTGCGCGGGCGGAACACCGGGGAGCTGTTTTTT
TRBD2 | . | TRBJ2-5 | TRBV4-2 | CASSQESAGEFGETQYF | TGTGCCAGCAGCCAAGAATCGGCGGGGGAGTTTGGGGAGACCCAGTACTTC
TRBD1 | once | TRBJ1-1 | TRBV5-1 | CASSLDGQGLNTEAFF | TGCGCCAGCAGCTTGGATGGACAGGGTCTGAACACTGAAGCTTTCTTT
. | . | TRBJ1-2 | TRBV9 | CASSVDRVEGGYTF | TGTGCCAGCAGCGTAGACAGGGTAGAAGGGGGCTACACCTTC
TRBD2 | once | TRBJ2-3 | TRBV5-1 | CASSPDPSMGLAGGRTDTQYF | TGCGCCAGCAGCCCAGACCCTTCTATGGGACTAGCGGGGGGGAGGACAGATACGCAGTATTTT
TRBD1 | . | TRBJ2-2 | TRBV24-1 | CATRPTPGQGNGTGELFF | TGTGCCACCAGACCAACTCCGGGACAGGGTAACGGCACCGGGGAGCTGTTTTTT
TRBD1 | once | TRBJ1-5 | TRBV19 | CASSIGTANQPQHF | TGTGCCAGTAGTATCGGGACAGCAAATCAGCCCCAGCATTTT
TRBD1 | . | TRBJ1-2 | TRBV24-1 | CATSDPDRGYGYTF | TGTGCCACCAGTGATCCTGACAGGGGGTATGGCTACACCTTC
. | . | TRBJ1-4 | TRBV4-2 | CASSLASATNEKLFF | TGTGCCAGCAGTCTTGCGTCCGCGACTAATGAAAAACTGTTTTTT
. | . | TRBJ1-1 | TRBV9 | CASSVGGDGTEAFF | TGTGCCAGCAGCGTAGGCGGGGACGGTACTGAAGCTTTCTTT
TRBD1 | few | TRBJ2-7 | TRBV5-4 | CASSWTGDEQYF | TGTGCCAGCAGCTGGACAGGGGACGAGCAGTACTTC
. | . | TRBJ1-6 | TRBV7-9 | CASSLSGEGNSPLHF | TGTGCCAGCAGCTTATCGGGAGAGGGAAATTCACCCCTCCACTTT
TRBD2 | . | TRBJ2-5 | TRBV7-2 | CASSSGLAPETQYF | TGTGCCAGCAGCTCCGGACTAGCTCCGGAGACCCAGTACTTC
TRBD2 | . | TRBJ2-1 | TRBV19 | CASSFIAGHYNEQFF | TGTGCCAGTAGCTTCATAGCGGGACACTACAATGAGCAGTTCTTC
TRBD2 | once | TRBJ2-7 | TRBV6-2/TRBV6-3 | CASSSNLAGISYEQYF | TGTGCCAGCAGTTCCAACCTAGCGGGGATATCCTACGAGCAGTACTTC
. | . | TRBJ2-7 | TRBV4-2 | CASSTSLSRAVKAYEQYF | TGTGCCAGCAGCACCTCCTTGAGCAGGGCAGTAAAGGCCTACGAGCAGTACTTC
. | . | TRBJ1-2 | TRBV15 | CAVRGFNYGYTF | TGTGCCGTCCGCGGATTTAACTATGGCTACACCTTC
. | . | TRBJ2-2 | TRBV27 | CASSTSGSKAGELFF | TGTGCCAGCAGTACGTCCGGGAGTAAGGCCGGGGAGCTGTTTTTT
. | few | TRBJ1-2 | TRBV6-5 | CASKGAGHYGYTF | TGTGCCAGCAAGGGAGCGGGACACTATGGCTACACCTTC
. | . | TRBJ2-4 | TRBV7-9 | CASSRDSLAKNIQYF | TGTGCCAGCAGCCGGGACTCCTTAGCCAAAAACATTCAGTACTTC
TRBD1 | . | TRBJ1-2 | TRBV14 | CASSLGPGTGGPGYTF | TGTGCCAGCAGCCTAGGCCCCGGGACAGGGGGCCCGGGCTACACCTTC
TRBD2 | . | TRBJ2-2 | TRBV9 | CASSVSGGADTGELFF | TGTGCCAGCAGCGTTAGCGGGGGGGCCGACACCGGGGAGCTGTTTTTT
. | . | TRBJ2-5 | TRBV6-5 | CASSYSTGIQETQYF | TGTGCCAGCAGTTACTCGACTGGCATCCAAGAGACCCAGTACTTC
. | . | TRBJ2-5 | TRBV19 | CASSIGGVQETQYF | TGTGCCAGTAGTATTGGGGGCGTTCAAGAGACCCAGTACTTC
. | . | TRBJ2-5 | TRBV7-6 | CASTHIPEGVTQETQYF | TGTGCCAGCACCCACATCCCGGAAGGAGTCACCCAAGAGACCCAGTACTTC